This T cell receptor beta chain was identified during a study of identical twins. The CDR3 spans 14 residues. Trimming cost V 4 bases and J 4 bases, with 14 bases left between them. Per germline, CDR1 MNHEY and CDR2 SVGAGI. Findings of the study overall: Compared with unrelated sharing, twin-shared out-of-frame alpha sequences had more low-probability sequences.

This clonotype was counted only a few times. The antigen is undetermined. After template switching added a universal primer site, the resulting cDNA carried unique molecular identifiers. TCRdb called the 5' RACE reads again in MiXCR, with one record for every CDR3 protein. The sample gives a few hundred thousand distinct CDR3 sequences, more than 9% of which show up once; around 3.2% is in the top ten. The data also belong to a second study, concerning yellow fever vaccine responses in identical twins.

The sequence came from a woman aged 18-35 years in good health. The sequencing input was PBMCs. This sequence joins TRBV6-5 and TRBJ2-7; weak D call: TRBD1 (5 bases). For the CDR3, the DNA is TGTGCCAGCAGTTTCGACAGTCCCCCATACGAGCAGTACTTC. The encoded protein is CASSFDSPPYEQYF.